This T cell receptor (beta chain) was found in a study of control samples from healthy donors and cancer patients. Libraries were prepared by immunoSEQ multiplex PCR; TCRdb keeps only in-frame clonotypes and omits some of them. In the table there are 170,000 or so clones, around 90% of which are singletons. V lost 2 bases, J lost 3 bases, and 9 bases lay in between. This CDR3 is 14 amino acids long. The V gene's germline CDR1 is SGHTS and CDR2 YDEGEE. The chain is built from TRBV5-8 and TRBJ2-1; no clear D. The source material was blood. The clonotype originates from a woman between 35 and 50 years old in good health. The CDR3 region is CASSFGQVYNEQFF. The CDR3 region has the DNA TGTGCCAGCAGCTTCGGGCAGGTCTACAATGAGCAGTTCTTC.